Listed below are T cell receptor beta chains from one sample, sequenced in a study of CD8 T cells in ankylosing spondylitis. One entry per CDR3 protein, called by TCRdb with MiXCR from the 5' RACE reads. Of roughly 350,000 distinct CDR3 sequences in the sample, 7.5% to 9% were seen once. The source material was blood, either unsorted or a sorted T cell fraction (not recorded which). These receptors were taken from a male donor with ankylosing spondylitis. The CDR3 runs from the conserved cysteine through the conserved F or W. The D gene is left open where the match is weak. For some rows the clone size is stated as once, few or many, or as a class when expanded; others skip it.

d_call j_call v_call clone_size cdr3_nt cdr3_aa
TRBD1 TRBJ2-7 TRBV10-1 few TGCGCCAGCAGTGATGGACAGGGTGTCCACGAGCAGTACTTC CASSDGQGVHEQYF
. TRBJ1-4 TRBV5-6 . TGTGCCAGCAGCCATTGGCGGGGGGGCGCACCCGACGAAAAACTGTTTTTT CASSHWRGGAPDEKLFF
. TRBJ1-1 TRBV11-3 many TGTGCCAGCAGCCAAGGACAGTCCAACACTGAAGCTTTCTTT CASSQGQSNTEAFF
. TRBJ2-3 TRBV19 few TGTGCCAGCCGGGACCAACTTATGAACACAGATACGCAGTATTTT CASRDQLMNTDTQYF
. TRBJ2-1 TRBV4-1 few TGCGCCAGCACCCACACCTTCGGGGGCTCCTACAATGAGCAGTTCTTC CASTHTFGGSYNEQFF
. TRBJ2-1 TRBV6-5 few TGTGCCAAAAGCGGCTCCTACAATGAGCAGTTCTTC CAKSGSYNEQFF
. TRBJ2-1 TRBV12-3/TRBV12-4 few TGTGCCAGCAGCCGACAGCCTAGTGACAATGAGCAGTTCTTC CASSRQPSDNEQFF
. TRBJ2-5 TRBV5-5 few TGTGCCAGCAGCCGGGACATCATAGGAGGAACCGAGACCCAGTACTTC CASSRDIIGGTETQYF
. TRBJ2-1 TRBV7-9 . TGTGCCAGCAGCTTAGAGGGAGGCCGCGCCAACTACAATGAGCAGTTCTTC CASSLEGGRANYNEQFF
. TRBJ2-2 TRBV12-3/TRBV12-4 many TGTGCCAGCAGTCTGGAAACCGGGGAGCTGTTTTTT CASSLETGELFF